This is a list of T cell receptor beta chains from one sample in a study of OX40 agonist ivuxolimab in advanced cancers. This table comes from immunoSEQ multiplex PCR, and its TCRdb copy is limited to in-frame clones, with some not included. The sample includes 45,000 to 70,000 clones, around 89% of them seen just once. The sample consisted of CD4+ or CD8+ T cells sorted from blood, taken in a trial of the OX40 agonist ivuxolimab. The receptors come from an adult with an advanced solid tumor such as melanoma, head and neck, liver or kidney cancer. CDR3s include the opening cysteine and the closing phenylalanine or tryptophan. A D gene is named only where the DNA matches it firmly. Not all rows give a size; the values are once, few, many and, for expanded clones, a class.

v_call	j_call	d_call	clone_size	cdr3_nt	cdr3_aa
TRBV9	TRBJ2-1	TRBD2	NA	TGTGCCAGCAGCCCCCGCGGGAGGGGCTCCTACAATGAGCAGTTCTTC	CASSPRGRGSYNEQFF
TRBV2	TRBJ2-2	NA	NA	TGTGCCAGCAGTCGTCAGGGCCGAACCGGGGAGCTGTTTTTT	CASSRQGRTGELFF
TRBV6-6	TRBJ1-1	TRBD1	NA	TGTGCCAGCAGCCTTGGACAGGCTATGAACACTGAAGCTTTCTTT	CASSLGQAMNTEAFF
TRBV18	TRBJ2-3	NA	NA	TGTGCCAGCTCTAGCACAGATACGCAGTATTTT	CASSSTDTQYF
TRBV6-9	TRBJ1-2	NA	NA	TGTGCCAGCAGTTACGGAGGGGCTCGAAACTATGGCTACACCTTC	CASSYGGARNYGYTF
TRBV14	TRBJ2-1	NA	NA	TGTGCCAGCAGCCAAGATCCGAGGGGTAGGGAGCAGTTCTTC	CASSQDPRGREQFF
TRBV28	TRBJ2-2	NA	NA	TGTGCCAGCAGAAACGCGGGGACGGGGGAGCTGTTTTTT	CASRNAGTGELFF
TRBV18	TRBJ2-1	TRBD1	NA	TGTGCCAGCTCCCCCGGGACAGGGGTCGCCAATGAGCAGTTCTTC	CASSPGTGVANEQFF
TRBV5-1	TRBJ1-2	TRBD1	NA	TGCGCCAGCAGCTTGGTATTGGGACAGACCTATGGCTACACCTTC	CASSLVLGQTYGYTF
TRBV6-5	TRBJ1-1	TRBD1	NA	TGTGCCAGCAGTGGACAGGTTGAAGCTTTCTTT	CASSGQVEAFF
TRBV25-1	TRBJ1-4	NA	once	TGTGCCAGCAGTGGATGGTCGCCAGGCGGTGAAAAACTGTTTTTT	CASSGWSPGGEKLFF
TRBV9	TRBJ1-3	NA	NA	TGTGCCAGCACCCCTGACACGTCTGGAAACACCATATATTTT	CASTPDTSGNTIYF
TRBV7-9	TRBJ1-2	NA	once	TGTGCCAGCAGCTTAGGTACGGGTGTTTCTTTGGATGGCTACACCTTC	CASSLGTGVSLDGYTF
TRBV28	TRBJ1-5	NA	NA	TGTGCCAGCAGTTTAATTGGTCAGCCCCAGCATTTT	CASSLIGQPQHF
TRBV29-1	TRBJ2-2	TRBD1	few	TGCAGCGCGAGGGGACAGGGGAACACCGGGGAGCTGTTTTTT	CSARGQGNTGELFF
TRBV7-6	TRBJ2-1	NA	NA	TGTGCCAGCAGCTTAGGACCCTGGGGCGGTGAGCAGTTCTTC	CASSLGPWGGEQFF
TRBV5-6	TRBJ2-2	NA	NA	TGTGCCAGCAGCTTGATCGAAGGGGCCGGGGAGCTGTTTTTT	CASSLIEGAGELFF
TRBV2	TRBJ2-7	TRBD1	once	TGTGCCAGCACCTCGACAGGGGTCTCCTACGAGCAGTACTTC	CASTSTGVSYEQYF
TRBV28	TRBJ1-2	NA	NA	TGTGCCAGCAGTTTTCAGGGGCCAATCTATGGCTACACCTTC	CASSFQGPIYGYTF
TRBV12-5	TRBJ2-7	TRBD2	NA	TGTGCTAGTGCCCCGGGACTAGCGGGAGGCCCCTTCTTATACGAGCAGTACTTC	CASAPGLAGGPFLYEQYF
TRBV5-1	TRBJ2-1	NA	NA	TGCGCCAGCAGGGAGGGGAGGAATGAGCAGTTCTTC	CASREGRNEQFF
TRBV5-1	TRBJ2-1	TRBD2	NA	TGCGCCAGCAATCCAGCGGGAGGGCCCCTCAATGAGCAGTTCTTC	CASNPAGGPLNEQFF
TRBV11-2	TRBJ2-5	NA	NA	TGTGCCAGCAGCCCAGGGGGAGGGGGCGGGCGAGAGACCCAGTACTTC	CASSPGGGGGRETQYF
TRBV5-8	TRBJ1-4	NA	NA	TGTGCCAGCAGCTTGGTTGAAAAACTGTTTTTT	CASSLVEKLFF
TRBV18	TRBJ2-3	NA	few	TGTGCCAGCTCACCACCGAGCACAGATACGCAGTATTTT	CASSPPSTDTQYF
TRBV6-5	TRBJ2-2	TRBD2	NA	TGTGCCAGCACGAACGGGGGGGCTGTCGGGGAGCTGTTTTTT	CASTNGGAVGELFF
TRBV6-5	TRBJ1-2	NA	NA	TGTGCCAGCAGTTACAGGACCCTCGGTGGCTACACCTTC	CASSYRTLGGYTF
TRBV5-1	TRBJ2-5	NA	NA	TGCGCCAGCAGCTTGGGGCAGGGTGAGGGGGAGACCCAGTACTTC	CASSLGQGEGETQYF